The sequence of this TCR beta chain was determined in a study of cytomegalovirus exposure and HLA in healthy donors. Looking at the study overall: Earlier, 95 million to 120 million unique TCR beta sequences were recovered from approximately 180 million T cells by an analysis. Points from the study as a whole: In vitro data verified a few CMV-associated chains as specific for CMV antigens.

PCR used 60 Vbeta primers and 13 Jbeta primers. Clones were sequenced by immunoSEQ multiplex PCR, and TCRdb holds only the in-frame ones, with some missing. This table has tens of thousands of clones, roughly 76% appearing once. V dropped 0 bases and J dropped 9; count of bases not matched to a gene: 11. The germline gives CDR1 LGHNA, CDR2 YNFKEQ. CDR3 length: 16 residues. As concerns this clone: Its matching antigen is unknown.

The J gene is TRBJ2-7, the V gene TRBV4-2; 10 bases line up with TRBD2. The receptor's source is a man between 18 and 29 years old in good health and CMV-seronegative. Sequences were obtained from PBMCs. CDR3 sequence (DNA): TGTGCCAGCAGCCAAGATCCCAGCGGGGGGGCCGGATGGCAGTACTTC. Translation gives CASSQDPSGGAGWQYF.